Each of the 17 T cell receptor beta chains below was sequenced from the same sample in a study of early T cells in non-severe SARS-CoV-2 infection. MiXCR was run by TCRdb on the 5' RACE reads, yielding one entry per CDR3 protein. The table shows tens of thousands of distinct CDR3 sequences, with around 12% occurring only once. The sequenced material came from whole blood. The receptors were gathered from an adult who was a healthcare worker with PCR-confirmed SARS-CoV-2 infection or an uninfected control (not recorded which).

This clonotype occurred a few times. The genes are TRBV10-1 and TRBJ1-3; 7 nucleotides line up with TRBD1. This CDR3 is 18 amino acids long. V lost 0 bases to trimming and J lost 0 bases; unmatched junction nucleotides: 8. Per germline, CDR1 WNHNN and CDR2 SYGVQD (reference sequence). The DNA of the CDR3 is TGCGCCAGCAGTGAGTCGCAGGGACAGCGCCTCTCTGGAAACACCATATATTTT. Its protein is CASSESQGQRLSGNTIYF.

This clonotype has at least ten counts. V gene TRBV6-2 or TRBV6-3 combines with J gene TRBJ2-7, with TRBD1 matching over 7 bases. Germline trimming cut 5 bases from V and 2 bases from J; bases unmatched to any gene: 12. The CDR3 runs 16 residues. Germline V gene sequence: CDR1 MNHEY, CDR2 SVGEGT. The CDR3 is CASSPHPGTAPYEQYF. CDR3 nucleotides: TGTGCCAGCAGTCCCCATCCCGGGACAGCTCCCTACGAGCAGTACTTC.

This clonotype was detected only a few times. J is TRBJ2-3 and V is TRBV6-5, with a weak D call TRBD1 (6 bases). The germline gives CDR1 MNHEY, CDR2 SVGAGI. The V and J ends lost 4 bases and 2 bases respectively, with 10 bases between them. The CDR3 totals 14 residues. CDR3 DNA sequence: TGTGCCAGCAGTTCAGGGGCCCTCACAGATACGCAGTATTTT. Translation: CASSSGALTDTQYF.

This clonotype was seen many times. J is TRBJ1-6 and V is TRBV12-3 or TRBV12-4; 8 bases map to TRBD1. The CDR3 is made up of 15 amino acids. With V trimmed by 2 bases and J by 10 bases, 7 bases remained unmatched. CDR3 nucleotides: TGTGCCAGCAGTTTATGGACAGGGTCCGGATCACCCCTCCACTTT. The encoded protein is CASSLWTGSGSPLHF.

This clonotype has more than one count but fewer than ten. The CDR3 DNA is TGTGCCAGCAGTCCTACATCGGGATTTAGCAATCAGCCCCAGCATTTT. Translated: CASSPTSGFSNQPQHF. The chain is built from TRBV27 and TRBJ1-5; D is unresolved. The V and J ends lost 5 bases and 0 bases respectively, with 14 bases between them. The CDR3 sequence is 16 residues long. Per germline, CDR1 MNHEY and CDR2 SMNVEV (reference sequence).

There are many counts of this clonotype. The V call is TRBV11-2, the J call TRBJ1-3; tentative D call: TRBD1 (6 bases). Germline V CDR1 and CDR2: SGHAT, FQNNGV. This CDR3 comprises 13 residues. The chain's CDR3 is CANAGASGNTIYF. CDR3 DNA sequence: TGTGCTAATGCAGGGGCCTCTGGAAACACCATATATTTT.

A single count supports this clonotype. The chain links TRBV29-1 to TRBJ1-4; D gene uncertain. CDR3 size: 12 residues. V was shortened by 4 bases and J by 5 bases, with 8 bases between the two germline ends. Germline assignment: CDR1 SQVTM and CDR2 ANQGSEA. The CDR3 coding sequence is TGCAGCGTTGCCGAGGGAAATGAAAAACTGTTTTTT. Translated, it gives CSVAEGNEKLFF.

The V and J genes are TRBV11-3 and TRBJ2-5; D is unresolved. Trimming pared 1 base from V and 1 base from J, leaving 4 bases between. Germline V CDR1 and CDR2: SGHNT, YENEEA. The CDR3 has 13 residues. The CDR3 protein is CASSLGTQETQYF. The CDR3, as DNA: TGTGCCAGCAGCTTAGGAACCCAAGAGACCCAGTACTTC.

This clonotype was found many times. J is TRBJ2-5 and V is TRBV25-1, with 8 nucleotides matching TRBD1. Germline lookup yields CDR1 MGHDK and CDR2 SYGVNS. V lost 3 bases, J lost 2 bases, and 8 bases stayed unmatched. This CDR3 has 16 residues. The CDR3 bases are TGTGCCAGCAGTGATTTTCAGGGGGCCCAACAAGAGACCCAGTACTTC. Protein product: CASSDFQGAQQETQYF.

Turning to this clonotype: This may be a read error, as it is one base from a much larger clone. The CDR3 coding sequence is TGTGCCAGCAGCTTAGGGGACTACGAGCAGTACTTC. It specifies CASSLGDYEQYF. This chain connects TRBV7-9 to TRBJ2-7; no clear D. Germline assignment: CDR1 SEHNR and CDR2 FQNEAQ (reference sequence). This CDR3 spans 12 amino acids. With 1 base removed from V and 3 bases from J, the gap between germline ends came to 4 bases.

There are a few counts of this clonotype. The CDR3 reads CSASEDRDGYTF. For the CDR3, the DNA is TGCAGTGCTAGTGAGGACAGGGACGGCTACACCTTC. V gene TRBV20-1 combines with J gene TRBJ1-2; the match to TRBD1 covers 8 bases. V was clipped by 3 bases and J by 8 bases; unmatched bases: 5. The germline V gene has CDR1 DFQATT and CDR2 SNEGSKA (reference sequence). This CDR3 comprises 12 residues.

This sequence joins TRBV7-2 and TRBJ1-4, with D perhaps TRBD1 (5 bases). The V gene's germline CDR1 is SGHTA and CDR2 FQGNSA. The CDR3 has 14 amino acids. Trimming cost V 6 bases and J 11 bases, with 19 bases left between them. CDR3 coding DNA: TGTGCCAGCAGTTTGGGACCGTTGAAGGGGAAACTGTTTTTT. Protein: CASSLGPLKGKLFF.

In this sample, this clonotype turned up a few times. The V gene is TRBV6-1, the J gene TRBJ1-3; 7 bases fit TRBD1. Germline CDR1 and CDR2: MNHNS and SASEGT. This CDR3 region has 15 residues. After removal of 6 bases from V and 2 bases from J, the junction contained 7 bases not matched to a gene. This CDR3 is CASRTAGTAGNTIYF. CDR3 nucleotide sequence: TGTGCCAGCAGAACCGCCGGGACAGCTGGAAACACCATATATTTT.

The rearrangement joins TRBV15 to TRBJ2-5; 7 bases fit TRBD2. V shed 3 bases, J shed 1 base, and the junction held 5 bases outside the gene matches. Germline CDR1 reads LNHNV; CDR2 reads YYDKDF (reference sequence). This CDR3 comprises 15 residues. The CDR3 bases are TGTGCCACCAGCAGGAGTCCGGGGGGCCAAGAGACCCAGTACTTC. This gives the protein CATSRSPGGQETQYF.

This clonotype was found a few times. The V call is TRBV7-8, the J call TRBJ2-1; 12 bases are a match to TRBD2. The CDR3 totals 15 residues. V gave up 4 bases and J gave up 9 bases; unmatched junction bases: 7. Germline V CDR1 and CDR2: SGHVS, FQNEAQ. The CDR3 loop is CASSSRLAGVFEQFF. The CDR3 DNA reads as TGTGCCAGCAGCTCCCGACTAGCGGGAGTGTTTGAGCAGTTCTTC. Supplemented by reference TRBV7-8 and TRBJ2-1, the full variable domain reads GAGVSQSPRYKVAKRGQDVALRCDPISGHVSLFWYQQALGQGPEFLTYFQNEAQLDKSGLPSDRFFAERPEGSVSTLKIQRTQQEDSAVYLCASSSRLAGVFEQFFGPGTRLTVL.

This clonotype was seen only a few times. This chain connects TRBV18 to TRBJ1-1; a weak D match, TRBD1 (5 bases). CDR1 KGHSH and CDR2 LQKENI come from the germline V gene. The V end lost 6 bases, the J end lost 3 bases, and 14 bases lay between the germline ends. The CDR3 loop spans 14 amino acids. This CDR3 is CASSSRERDTEAFF. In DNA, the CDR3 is TGTGCCAGCTCTTCCAGGGAAAGGGACACTGAAGCTTTCTTT.

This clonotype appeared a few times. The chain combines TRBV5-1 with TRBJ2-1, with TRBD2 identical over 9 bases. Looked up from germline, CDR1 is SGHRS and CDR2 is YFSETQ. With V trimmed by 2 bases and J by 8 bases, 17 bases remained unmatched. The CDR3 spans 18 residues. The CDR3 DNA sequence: TGCGCCAGCAGCTTAGGGCTAGCGGGACCTATCCGGGAAGATGAGCAGTTCTTC. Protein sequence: CASSLGLAGPIREDEQFF.